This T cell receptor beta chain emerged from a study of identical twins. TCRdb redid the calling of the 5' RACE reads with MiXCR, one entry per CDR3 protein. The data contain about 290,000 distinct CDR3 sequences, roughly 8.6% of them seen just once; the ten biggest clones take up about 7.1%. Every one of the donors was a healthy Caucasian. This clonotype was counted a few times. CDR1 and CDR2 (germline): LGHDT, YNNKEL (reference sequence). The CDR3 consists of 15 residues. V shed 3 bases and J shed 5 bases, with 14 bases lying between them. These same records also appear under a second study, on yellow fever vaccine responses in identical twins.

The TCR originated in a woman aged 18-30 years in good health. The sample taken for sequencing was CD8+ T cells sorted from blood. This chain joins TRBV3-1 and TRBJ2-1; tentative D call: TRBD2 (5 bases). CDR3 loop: CASSQFGTRNNEQFF. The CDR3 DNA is TGTGCCAGCAGCCAGTTCGGTACTAGAAACAATGAGCAGTTCTTC.